These 20 T cell receptor beta chains originate from one sample sequenced in a study of blood T cell repertoires in COVID-19. Libraries were prepared by immunoSEQ multiplex PCR; TCRdb keeps only in-frame clonotypes and omits some of them. The sample comprises approximately 54,000 clones, about 86% of which are singletons, and approximately 3.8% rests with the top ten. The sequencing input was peripheral blood. All receptors derive from a man between 50 and 59 years old with acute or convalescent COVID-19.

The CDR3 DNA follows: TGTGCCAGCAGCCAAGCACACATCCCTTCCTACGAGCAGTACTTC. It specifies CASSQAHIPSYEQYF. The rearrangement links TRBV3-1 (or the pseudogene TRBV3-2) to TRBJ2-7; D gene unclear. V lost 1 base and J lost 1, with 11 bases in between. The CDR3 loop spans 15 amino acids. In germline, CDR1 is LGHDT, CDR2 YNNKEL (reference sequence).

This clone was observed a handful of times. This rearrangement joins TRBV9 to TRBJ1-2; 10 bases are a match to TRBD1. The junction had 3 bases not matched to a gene; V was cut back by 5 bases and J by 5 bases. This CDR3 comprises 13 residues. Germline V gene sequence: CDR1 SGDLS, CDR2 YYNGEE. The CDR3 here is CASRAGQGYGYTF. The CDR3 nucleotides are TGTGCCAGCAGAGCGGGACAGGGGTATGGCTACACCTTC.

This chain links TRBV27 with TRBJ2-5, with TRBD2 identical over 9 bases. Per the germline V gene, CDR1 is MNHEY and CDR2 is SMNVEV (reference sequence). The CDR3 is 16 amino acids. Trimming cost V 7 bases and J 3 bases; bases outside gene matches: 12. The CDR3 loop reads CASILRGSGREETQYF. DNA for the CDR3: TGTGCCAGCATCCTTAGGGGTAGCGGGAGAGAAGAGACCCAGTACTTC.

Only one count was recorded for this clone. The chain employs TRBV3-1 (or the pseudogene TRBV3-2) and TRBJ2-5, with D possibly TRBD2 on 5 matching bases. Germline loops: CDR1 LGHDT, CDR2 YNNKEL (reference sequence). The CDR3 has 13 amino acids. V lost 4 bases, J lost 3 bases, and 9 bases lay in between. CDR3 region: CASSLASEETQYF. The DNA of the CDR3 is TGTGCCAGCAGCCTAGCGAGTGAAGAGACCCAGTACTTC.

The chain combines TRBV6-5 with TRBJ2-5; TRBD2 matches 8 bases. J was trimmed by 3 bases and V by 5 bases; bases with no gene match: 8. The CDR3 length is 15 residues. Germline CDR1 reads MNHEY; CDR2 reads SVGAGI. CDR3 sequence: CASSNPPAGEETQYF. DNA for the CDR3: TGTGCCAGCAGTAACCCTCCAGCGGGAGAAGAGACCCAGTACTTC.

The chain combines TRBV9 with TRBJ2-2; 8 nucleotides line up with TRBD1. Germline loops: CDR1 SGDLS, CDR2 YYNGEE. This CDR3 is built from 15 residues. V gave up 4 bases and J gave up 6 bases; unmatched junction bases: 8. CDR3 sequence reads: CASSPGQGAPGELFF. The CDR3 DNA is TGTGCCAGCAGCCCAGGGCAGGGGGCCCCCGGGGAGCTGTTTTTT.

The J gene is TRBJ2-3, the V gene TRBV7-8; 10 nucleotides align to TRBD1. The CDR3 loop spans 16 amino acids. Unmatched junction bases numbered 10, after V lost 5 bases and J lost 5 bases. CDR1 and CDR2 from the germline V gene are SGHVS and FQNEAQ. This CDR3 is CASSPRTGGNRDTQYF. Here the CDR3 DNA reads TGTGCCAGCAGCCCGCGGACAGGGGGGAACAGAGATACGCAGTATTTT.

This chain joins TRBV9 and TRBJ2-1; 11 bases are a match to TRBD1. This CDR3 comprises 15 residues. The V and J ends lost 3 bases and 5 bases, in that order; junction bases with no gene match: 4. Germline lookup yields CDR1 SGDLS and CDR2 YYNGEE. The CDR3 DNA is TGTGCCAGCAGCGGTGGACAGGGGGCTCACAATGAGCAGTTCTTC. The encoded protein is CASSGGQGAHNEQFF.

The V and J genes are TRBV6-5 and TRBJ2-3, with TRBD1 matching over 7 bases. The germline V gene has CDR1 MNHEY and CDR2 SVGAGI. The length of the CDR3 is 15 residues. The J segment lost 0 bases and the V segment lost 5 bases, leaving 5 bases of the junction unmatched. For the CDR3, the DNA is TGTGCCAGCAGTCAACGGGACAGAAGCACAGATACGCAGTATTTT. Translating gives CASSQRDRSTDTQYF.

The chain uses TRBV12-5 and TRBJ2-5; 10 bases agree with TRBD2. There are 16 residues in the CDR3. The V gene end was trimmed by 1 base and the J gene end by 5 bases; junction bases not matched to a gene: 7. Germline CDR1 is LGHNT and CDR2 is FRNRAP. This CDR3 is CASGLGLAGEGETQYF. The DNA of the CDR3 is TGTGCTAGTGGTTTGGGGCTAGCGGGAGAGGGTGAGACCCAGTACTTC.

This chain uses TRBV2 with TRBJ2-3, with 12 bases fitting TRBD2. Germline assignment: CDR1 SNHLY and CDR2 FYNNEI. This CDR3 contains 17 residues. V was clipped by 6 bases and J by 5 bases; unmatched bases: 12. CDR3 loop: CASRAPTSGGYGDTQYF. In DNA form, the CDR3 reads TGTGCCAGCAGGGCCCCTACTAGCGGGGGGTATGGAGATACGCAGTATTTT.

This chain uses TRBV7-9 with TRBJ1-2, with D possibly TRBD1 on 5 matching bases. CDR1 and CDR2 from the germline V gene are SEHNR and FQNEAQ (reference sequence). CDR3 length equals 12 residues. Trimming cost V 7 bases and J 6 bases, with 12 bases left between them. The CDR3 nucleotides read TGTGCCAGCACCTCCGACAGAAATGGCTACACCTTC. It yields the protein CASTSDRNGYTF.

The chain couples TRBV9 to TRBJ2-7, with 7 bases that match TRBD2. CDR3 size: 14 residues. Trimming cost V 4 bases and J 0 bases; bases outside gene matches: 4. Germline-derived CDR1 and CDR2 are SGDLS and YYNGEE. For the CDR3, the DNA is TGTGCCAGCAGCCCCGCTAGCGGCTCCTACGAGCAGTACTTC. Its protein product is CASSPASGSYEQYF. The full variable domain, its missing parts supplied by reference TRBV9 and TRBJ2-7, is DSGVTQTPKHLITATGQRVTLRCSPRSGDLSVYWYQQSLDQGLQFLIQYYNGEERAKGNILERFSAQQFPDLHSELNLSSLELGDSALYFCASSPASGSYEQYFGPGTRLTVT.

CDR3 region: CASSLFNEQFF. The CDR3 region has the DNA TGTGCCAGCAGTCTATTCAATGAGCAGTTCTTC. This chain connects TRBV6-5 to TRBJ2-1; no definite D call. The germline V gene has CDR1 MNHEY and CDR2 SVGAGI. V lost 5 bases to trimming and J lost 6 bases, with 5 bases between them. The CDR3 consists of 11 residues.

This chain connects TRBV9 to TRBJ2-1; TRBD2 matches at 10 bases. V lost 3 bases, J lost 1 base, and 7 bases stayed unmatched. The CDR3 runs to 17 residues. Germline lookup yields CDR1 SGDLS and CDR2 YYNGEE. CDR3 sequence reads: CASSARGLAVSYNEQFF. CDR3 DNA: TGTGCCAGCAGCGCCAGAGGACTAGCGGTGTCCTACAATGAGCAGTTCTTC.

The rearrangement links TRBV6-5 to TRBJ2-5; 7 bases match TRBD1. V shed 6 bases, J shed 4 bases, and the junction held 5 bases outside the gene matches. The CDR3 is made up of 13 amino acids. Germline-derived CDR1 and CDR2 are MNHEY and SVGAGI. The CDR3 loop is CASSFYRGETQYF. The CDR3 nucleotides are TGTGCCAGCAGCTTTTACAGGGGAGAGACCCAGTACTTC.

This clone was seen once. This rearrangement joins TRBV5-1 to TRBJ1-3, with 8 nucleotides matching TRBD1. The V and J ends lost 0 bases and 4 bases, in that order; junction bases with no gene match: 0. Per the germline V gene, CDR1 is SGHRS and CDR2 is YFSETQ. The CDR3 consists of 14 residues. The CDR3, as DNA: TGCGCCAGCAGCTTGGGGACAGGGGGAAACACCATATATTTT. Translation gives CASSLGTGGNTIYF.

This clone was seen a few times. V and J are TRBV30 and TRBJ2-7; D gene uncertain. The CDR3 has 12 amino acids. CDR1 GTSNPN and CDR2 SVGIG come from the germline V gene (reference sequence). The germline V and J ends were trimmed by 5 bases and 5 bases, with 13 bases remaining between them. The CDR3 loop is CAWDDRRNEQYF. CDR3 sequence (DNA): TGTGCCTGGGACGACCGGCGGAACGAGCAGTACTTC.

The V and J genes are TRBV10-1 and TRBJ2-2, with D possibly TRBD1 on 5 matching bases. The CDR3 loop spans 15 amino acids. Germline lookup yields CDR1 WNHNN and CDR2 SYGVQD (reference sequence). Trimming left V 4 bases short and J 4 bases short, with 13 bases between. Written as DNA, the CDR3 is TGCGCCAGCAGTGCCCTTACAGGCCCCACCGGGGAGCTGTTTTTT. Protein: CASSALTGPTGELFF.

The chain combines TRBV9 with TRBJ2-2, with TRBD2 matching over 7 bases. The germline CDR1 and CDR2 sequences are SGDLS and YYNGEE. Trimming at V came to 4 bases and at J to 2 bases, leaving 17 bases not matched to a gene. The CDR3 loop spans 19 amino acids. As DNA, the CDR3 is TGTGCCAGCAGCCCTCGCGGTTTGCGGGAGCCCAGAAACACCGGGGAGCTGTTTTTT. It codes for CASSPRGLREPRNTGELFF.